The 11 T cell receptor beta chains in this list originate from one sample, sequenced in a study of cytomegalovirus exposure and HLA in healthy donors. The PCR employed 60 Vbeta primers together with 13 Jbeta primers. Method: immunoSEQ multiplex PCR; TCRdb's copy keeps in-frame clones and lacks some. The sample holds 80,000 to 95,000 clones, under 80% seen once. Specimen: PBMCs. Source of these receptors: a man between 18 and 35 years old in good health and CMV-seropositive.

V usage is TRBV9 and J usage is TRBJ2-4; D may be TRBD1 (7 bases). Trimming took 2 bases from V and 9 from J, leaving 18 bases between them. The germline V gene has CDR1 SGDLS and CDR2 YYNGEE. CDR3 length: 15 residues. The CDR3 nucleotides read TGTGCCAGCAGCGTTCAGGGGGGACCTACGGGCATTCAGTACTTC. Its protein product is CASSVQGGPTGIQYF.

The chain employs TRBV11-2 and TRBJ1-2; D is uncertain. V lost 0 bases and J 6 bases, leaving 17 bases between the germline ends. The CDR3 covers 16 residues. Germline V gene lookup returns CDR1 SGHAT and CDR2 FQNNGV. CDR3 DNA sequence: TGTGCCAGCAGCTTAGATCTGAGGACTATAGCGGATGGCTACACCTTC. Translated: CASSLDLRTIADGYTF.

The V call is TRBV5-1, the J call TRBJ2-7; TRBD1 is a possible D gene (6 bases). The ends were cut back, 1 base at V and 1 base at J, with 12 bases in the middle. There are 15 residues in the CDR3. Looked up from germline, CDR1 is SGHRS and CDR2 is YFSETQ. The DNA for the CDR3 is TGCGCCAGCAGCTTGACCGGGACACCATCCTACGAGCAGTACTTC. As protein: CASSLTGTPSYEQYF. Together with reference TRBV5-1 and TRBJ2-7, the CDR3 gives the full variable domain: KAGVTQTPRYLIKTRGQQVTLSCSPISGHRSVSWYQQTPGQGLQFLFEYFSETQRNKGNFPGRFSGRQFSNSRSEMNVSTLELGDSALYLCASSLTGTPSYEQYFGPGTRLTVT.

The chain carries TRBV5-1 and TRBJ2-1; 10 nucleotides agree with TRBD2. V shed 5 bases and J 9 bases; nucleotides not matched to a gene: 8. The germline CDR1 and CDR2 sequences are SGHRS and YFSETQ. The CDR3 runs 14 residues. This CDR3 is CASSSASGRSEQFF. DNA for the CDR3: TGCGCCAGCAGTTCGGCTAGCGGGAGAAGTGAGCAGTTCTTC.

This chain links TRBV7-3 with TRBJ2-7; D is possibly TRBD1 (6 bases). In germline, CDR1 is SGHTA, CDR2 FQGTGA. This CDR3 is 13 amino acids long. V shed 5 bases and J shed 5 bases, with 13 bases lying between them. CDR3 in DNA: TGTGCCAGCAGCCAGGGGCTATTCGACGAGCAGTACTTC. It is translated as CASSQGLFDEQYF.

V is TRBV20-1 and J is TRBJ2-7; unclear D gene. The CDR3 runs to 11 residues. V gave up 3 bases and J gave up 6 bases, with 9 bases separating them. Germline V gives CDR1 DFQATT, CDR2 SNEGSKA (reference sequence). CDR3 amino acids: CSASSPSEQYF. In nucleotides, the CDR3 is TGCAGTGCTAGTTCTCCGTCCGAGCAGTACTTC.

V gene TRBV11-3 combines with J gene TRBJ2-1, with D possibly matching TRBD2 (6 bases). Germline-derived CDR1 and CDR2 are SGHNT and YENEEA. The CDR3 is made up of 15 amino acids. V dropped 0 bases and J dropped 6 bases, with 12 bases sitting between them. CDR3 protein: CASSLDAGTTNEQFF. The CDR3 coding sequence is TGTGCCAGCAGCTTAGATGCGGGAACTACCAATGAGCAGTTCTTC.

J is TRBJ1-2 and V is TRBV6-5; D not resolved. The CDR3 contains 11 residues. Germline assignment: CDR1 MNHEY and CDR2 SVGAGI. V lost 5 bases to trimming and J lost 8 bases, with 9 bases between them. The CDR3 is CASSAGSGYTF. In nucleotides, the CDR3 is TGTGCCAGCAGTGCGGGTTCGGGCTACACCTTC.

The chain recombines TRBV29-1 with TRBJ1-1; D gene ambiguous. This CDR3 contains 12 residues. V shed 0 bases and J shed 9 bases, with 11 bases lying between them. CDR1 SQVTM and CDR2 ANQGSEA come from the germline V gene. Written as DNA, the CDR3 is TGCAGCGTTGAAGATCGGGGAGGACAAGCTTTCTTT. Translation: CSVEDRGGQAFF.

This chain joins TRBV28 and TRBJ2-7, with TRBD2 as a possible D gene (5 bases). Between the trimmed V and J ends, which lost 7 bases and 3 bases, there was a span of 10 bases. The V gene's germline CDR1 is MDHEN and CDR2 SYDVKM. CDR3 length: 12 amino acids. The CDR3 spells CASTGGYYEQYF. The CDR3 bases are TGTGCCAGCACTGGAGGATACTACGAGCAGTACTTC.

In this sample, this clone turned up a few times. The chain is built from TRBV9 and TRBJ1-5, with D uncertain. CDR3 length equals 14 residues. Germline CDR1 is SGDLS and CDR2 is YYNGEE. V was shortened by 3 bases and J by 3 bases, with 10 bases between the two germline ends. The CDR3 loop is CASSDGPDNQPQHF. DNA for the CDR3: TGTGCCAGCAGCGATGGGCCGGACAATCAGCCCCAGCATTTT.